This entry lists 18 T cell receptor beta chains sequenced from one sample in a study of CD8 T cells in Susac syndrome. Reverse transcription used about 0.5 to 1 ug RNA and random hexamers. TCRdb reprocessed the immunoSEQ multiplex PCR reads via MiXCR and lists one record per CDR3 protein. The sample lists a few hundred thousand distinct CDR3 sequences; approximately 85% were seen once. Material: CD8+ T cells from PBMCs. The source is a human donor with multiple sclerosis.

The J gene is TRBJ2-1, the V gene TRBV12-3 or TRBV12-4; 7 bases agree with TRBD2. J lost 1 base, V lost 5 bases, and 5 bases had no gene match. The CDR3 contains 15 residues. The CDR3 protein is CASSEAGVSYNEQFF. The CDR3 DNA reads TGTGCCAGCAGTGAGGCGGGAGTGTCCTACAATGAGCAGTTCTTC.

The J gene is TRBJ2-3, the V gene TRBV7-9, with 14 nucleotides matching TRBD2. CDR3 size: 13 residues. Germline V lookup: CDR1 SEHNR, CDR2 FQNEAQ (reference sequence). Here the CDR3 DNA reads TGTGCTGAGGGACTAGCGGGAGCAGATACGCAGTATTTT. Translated: CAEGLAGADTQYF.

V usage is TRBV6-6 and J usage is TRBJ1-1; possibly TRBD1 for D (5 bases). In germline, CDR1 is MNHNY, CDR2 SVGAGI (reference sequence). The CDR3 runs to 15 residues. V was pared by 3 bases and J by 1 base, with 12 bases between. The CDR3 spells CASSYGTLGNTEAFF. In DNA form, the CDR3 reads TGTGCCAGCAGTTATGGGACGCTGGGGAACACTGAAGCTTTCTTT.

The rearrangement joins TRBV7-9 to TRBJ2-5; D not certain. Trimming took off 2 bases at V and 5 bases at J, with 9 bases between the two ends. Germline V gene sequence: CDR1 SEHNR, CDR2 FQNEAQ (reference sequence). CDR3 length: 13 residues. The CDR3, as DNA: TGTGCCAGCAGCTTAACCTTCGAGGAGACCCAGTACTTC. Translating it yields CASSLTFEETQYF.

The CDR3 DNA reads TGTGCCAGCTCACCTAATTGGGACAGCTACCAAGAGACCCAGTACTTC. Protein sequence: CASSPNWDSYQETQYF. The chain couples TRBV18 to TRBJ2-5, with 7 positions matching TRBD1. The CDR3 is 16 amino acids. Germline V gives CDR1 KGHSH, CDR2 LQKENI. V was clipped by 3 bases and J by 0 bases; unmatched bases: 7.

The chain employs TRBV11-2 and TRBJ2-1; 8 bases align to TRBD2. CDR3 length: 16 amino acids. V lost 2 bases and J lost 5; bases outside the gene matches: 8. Germline V gene lookup returns CDR1 SGHAT and CDR2 FQNNGV. The CDR3 DNA follows: TGTGCCAGCAGCTTATTAGCGGGACCCCCCAACAATGAGCAGTTCTTC. This encodes CASSLLAGPPNNEQFF.

This rearrangement joins TRBV11-2 to TRBJ1-1; 7 positions agree with TRBD1. The J segment lost 1 base and the V segment lost 2 bases, leaving 13 bases of the junction unmatched. The CDR3 is 18 amino acids. The germline V gene encodes CDR1 SGHAT and CDR2 FQNNGV. The CDR3: CASSLYPPTGLENTEAFF. The CDR3, as DNA: TGTGCCAGCAGCTTATACCCCCCGACAGGGCTTGAGAACACTGAAGCTTTCTTT.

The V gene is TRBV7-9, the J gene TRBJ2-5; weak D call: TRBD1 (5 bases). In germline, CDR1 is SEHNR, CDR2 FQNEAQ (reference sequence). The CDR3 sequence is 16 residues long. V lost 5 bases and J lost 2, with 18 bases in between. The CDR3 nucleotides read TGTGCCAGCAGCCATATGGGGCAGCAGGGACAAGAGACCCAGTACTTC. Translation: CASSHMGQQGQETQYF.

The chain carries TRBV14 and TRBJ2-3; a possible D gene is TRBD2 (5 bases). The V end was cut by 4 bases, the J end by 6 bases, with 11 bases between. The germline V gene encodes CDR1 SGHDN and CDR2 FVKESK. The CDR3 runs to 13 residues. The DNA for the CDR3 is TGTGCCAGCAGCCGGATACTAGTTGATACGCAGTATTTT. Translating gives CASSRILVDTQYF.

J is TRBJ2-3 and V is TRBV29-1; TRBD2 matches 8 bases. The CDR3 spans 13 residues. The trim removed 7 bases at V and 3 bases at J, leaving 6 bases unmatched. Germline V lookup: CDR1 SQVTM, CDR2 ANQGSEA. CDR3 coding DNA: TGCAGCGGTCGGGGGGGTGGTACAGATACGCAGTATTTT. Its translation: CSGRGGGTDTQYF.

This clonotype turned up a few times. This chain uses TRBV6-1 with TRBJ1-5, with D uncertain. V shed 2 bases and J shed 4 bases, with 3 bases lying between them. CDR1 and CDR2 (germline): MNHNS, SASEGT. This CDR3 has 12 residues. In DNA form, the CDR3 reads TGTGCCAGCAGTGAACCGAATCAGCCCCAGCATTTT. Amino acid sequence: CASSEPNQPQHF.

This clonotype was detected once. The chain joins TRBV20-1 to TRBJ2-1; D call uncertain. CDR1 DFQATT and CDR2 SNEGSKA come from the germline V gene (reference sequence). The CDR3 runs to 17 residues. The V end lost 1 base, the J end lost 4 bases, and 20 bases lay between the germline ends. The CDR3 is CSARGVGHPSMYNEQFF. DNA of the CDR3: TGCAGTGCTAGAGGCGTTGGGCACCCGTCTATGTACAATGAGCAGTTCTTC.

This clonotype showed up just a few times. The CDR3 nucleotides are TGTGCCAGCAGTTTTGTGAAGGGGGACCCCATTCCGAATCAGCCCCAGCATTTT. Its protein product is CASSFVKGDPIPNQPQHF. The chain links TRBV6-2 or TRBV6-3 to TRBJ1-5; maybe TRBD1 (6 bases). The CDR3 consists of 18 residues. Germline V CDR1 and CDR2: MNHEY, SVGEGT. Trimming left V 4 bases short and J 4 bases short, with 23 bases between.

This clonotype was observed a few times. The rearrangement joins TRBV7-6 to TRBJ1-2, with TRBD1 matching 7 bases. Germline V gives CDR1 SGHVS, CDR2 FNYEAQ. Unmatched junction bases numbered 5, after V lost 5 bases and J lost 8 bases. The CDR3 runs to 12 residues. CDR3: CASSEGTEGYTF. The DNA for the CDR3 is TGTGCCAGCAGCGAAGGGACAGAGGGCTACACCTTC.

The chain recombines TRBV24-1 with TRBJ1-1; 7 nucleotides line up with TRBD1. Germline lookup yields CDR1 KGHDR and CDR2 SFDVKD. With V trimmed by 4 bases and J by 5 bases, 6 bases remained unmatched. This CDR3 is built from 14 residues. The CDR3 DNA reads TGTGCCACCAGTGAGGCAGGGGGAGAGACTGAAGCTTTCTTT. Translated, it gives CATSEAGGETEAFF.

This clonotype occurred once. The gene calls are TRBV2 and TRBJ2-7, with TRBD2 identical over 10 bases. J gave up 7 bases and V 7 bases, and 10 bases lay outside the gene matches. CDR1 and CDR2 from the germline V gene are SNHLY and FYNNEI. The CDR3 spans 14 residues. The CDR3 DNA sequence: TGTGCCAGCATGGGGACTAGCGCCCGAGGGGAGCAGTACTTC. This codes for CASMGTSARGEQYF.

The gene calls are TRBV29-1 and TRBJ1-2; weak D call: TRBD1 (6 bases). The CDR3 has 12 residues. Germline CDR1 and CDR2: SQVTM and ANQGSEA. With 7 bases removed from V and 7 bases from J, the gap between germline ends came to 16 bases. In DNA, the CDR3 is TGCAGCGCTACCACTATCAGGGGTGGCTACACCTTC. Encoded protein: CSATTIRGGYTF.

The rearrangement joins TRBV29-1 to TRBJ2-7, with D unresolved. CDR3 length: 13 amino acids. V was cut by 4 bases and J by 0 bases, with 10 bases left in between. The V gene's germline CDR1 is SQVTM and CDR2 ANQGSEA. CDR3 region: CSVVAATSYEQYF. The CDR3, as DNA: TGCAGCGTTGTTGCAGCAACCTCCTACGAGCAGTACTTC.